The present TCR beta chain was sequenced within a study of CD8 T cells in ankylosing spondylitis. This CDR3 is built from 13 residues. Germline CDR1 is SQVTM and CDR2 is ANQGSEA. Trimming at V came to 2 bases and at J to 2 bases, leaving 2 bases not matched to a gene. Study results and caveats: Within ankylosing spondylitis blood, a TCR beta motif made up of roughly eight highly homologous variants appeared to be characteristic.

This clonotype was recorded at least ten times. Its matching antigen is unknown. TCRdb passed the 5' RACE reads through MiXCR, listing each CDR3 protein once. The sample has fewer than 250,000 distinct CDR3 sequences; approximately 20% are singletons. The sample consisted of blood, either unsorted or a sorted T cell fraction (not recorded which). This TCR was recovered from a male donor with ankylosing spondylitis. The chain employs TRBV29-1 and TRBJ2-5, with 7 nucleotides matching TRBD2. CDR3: CSVELADQETQYF. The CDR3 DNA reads TGCAGCGTTGAACTAGCGGATCAAGAGACCCAGTACTTC. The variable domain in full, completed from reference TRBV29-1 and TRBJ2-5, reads SAVISQKPSRDICQRGTSLTIQCQVDSQVTMMFWYRQQPGQSLTLIATANQGSEATYESGFVIDKFPISRPNLTFSTLTVSNMSPEDSSIYLCSVELADQETQYFGPGTRLLVL.